This is a list of T cell receptor beta chains from one sample in a study of T cells in Graves' hyperthyroidism and ophthalmopathy. From the multiplex PCR reads, TCRdb called clonotypes with MiXCR, one entry per CDR3 protein. Here the sample spans 600,000 to 650,000 distinct CDR3 sequences, about a fifth being singletons. The sequencing sample was made of blood. The source of these receptors is a man between 25 and 39 years old with Graves' ophthalmopathy. CDR3s include the opening cysteine and the closing phenylalanine or tryptophan. The D gene is left open where the match is weak. The size of a clone is reported for some rows only, either as once, few or many, or as a class for expanded clones.

TRBV7-3	few	TRBJ2-2	.	12	TGTGCCAGCAGCTCCCCCGCCGGGGAGCTGTTTTTT	CASSSPAGELFF
TRBV11-2	.	TRBJ2-6	TRBD1	15	TGTGCCAGCAGATCGGACAGGTCTGGGGCCAACGTCCTGACTTTC	CASRSDRSGANVLTF
TRBV7-2	few	TRBJ1-6	.	15	TGTGCCAGCAGCTTAGGCGGGGGCGGTAATTCACCCCTCCACTTT	CASSLGGGGNSPLHF
TRBV19	.	TRBJ1-6	.	13	TGTGCCAGTACGAACAGTTGGAATTCACCCCTCCACTTT	CASTNSWNSPLHF
TRBV28	many	TRBJ1-1	TRBD1	17	TGTGCCAGCAGTTTATGGGGGACAGGGGGTTTGAACACTGAAGCTTTCTTT	CASSLWGTGGLNTEAFF
TRBV5-8	.	TRBJ2-2	TRBD1	16	TGTGCCAGCAGCTTAGGACGGACAGGAGTCACCGGGGAGCTGTTTTTT	CASSLGRTGVTGELFF
TRBV4-3	few	TRBJ2-2	.	15	TGCGCCAGCAGCCAAGATTCGGGGCCGGGCGGGGAGCTGTTTTTT	CASSQDSGPGGELFF
TRBV12-3/TRBV12-4	few	TRBJ1-4	.	13	TGTGCCAGCGCAATTGCGACTAATGAAAAACTGTTTTTT	CASAIATNEKLFF
TRBV13	many	TRBJ1-2	TRBD1	14	TGTGCCAGCAGCCCGGGACAGAACCACTATGGCTACACCTTC	CASSPGQNHYGYTF
TRBV5-4	few	TRBJ2-1	.	14	TGTGCCACAGATGACGGACTTACCTACAATGAGCAGTTCTTC	CATDDGLTYNEQFF
TRBV5-1	.	TRBJ2-3	TRBD1	15	TGCGCCAGCAGCCAACAGGGGGCGCGGGCAGATACGCAGTATTTT	CASSQQGARADTQYF
TRBV20-1	.	TRBJ2-2	.	16	TGCAGTGCTAGAGATTTCAGGACAACTTATACCGGGGAGCTGTTTTTT	CSARDFRTTYTGELFF
TRBV5-1	few	TRBJ2-2	TRBD2	18	TGCGCCAGCAGCGCAATGCCGGGACTAGCGGGAGCCACCGGGGAGCTGTTTTTT	CASSAMPGLAGATGELFF
TRBV10-3	.	TRBJ1-1	TRBD1	19	TGTGCCATCAGTGAGAGGTACCCCGGGACAGGCCGTAAGAACACTGAAGCTTTCTTT	CAISERYPGTGRKNTEAFF
TRBV13	many	TRBJ2-5	TRBD1	14	TGTGCCAGCACAGTTCCGGGACAGAAAGAGACCCAGTACTTC	CASTVPGQKETQYF
TRBV27	few	TRBJ2-1	TRBD2	13	TGTGCCAGCAGTATAGCGGGAGTGTATGAGCAGTTCTTC	CASSIAGVYEQFF
TRBV7-9	many	TRBJ2-7	.	16	TGTGCCAGCAGCTTAGACGCGGGCAGGGCGTCCTACGAGCAGTACTTC	CASSLDAGRASYEQYF